This note documents a single T cell receptor (beta chain) sequence. Its antigen specificity is not known. The input lacks base qualities; no much larger clone sits a single base away. TCR CDR3 regions were amplified from genomic DNA by multiplex PCR using the deep immunoSEQ assay. Genomic DNA extracted from each cell subset was distributed evenly over all wells of several immunoSEQ 96-well plates, and each plate served as one replicate. For unsorted PBMC, approximately 300 ng of genomic DNA, equivalent to around 30,000 T cell genomes, went into each replicate PCR. Unsorted PBMC genomic DNA was sequenced across ten immunoSEQ deep assay plates. Purified libraries were measured with a Qubit 3.0 fluorometer, size-checked on a Bioanalyzer 2100, and measured again with the KAPA Library Quantification kit. A separate single-read 150-cycle Illumina NextSeq 550 flow cell was used to sequence each immunoSEQ 96-well plate. Turning to the authors' computational methods: Because the immunoSEQ output included only junctional sequences and no quality scores, the filtering could not be the same as the filtering used for full-length reads. To assign V/J genes and CDR3, sequences were annotated using PyIR, a Python wrapper for IgBLAST v1.9, with IMGT germline references. Reads with weak V/J assignments (E-value above 1e-6), missing CDR3, stop codons, out-of-frame junctions, or ambiguous translated residues were removed. A V3J clonotype was defined by an identical inferred V gene, J gene, and CDR3 amino acid sequence. The percentage overlap between two repertoires was calculated by dividing the number of shared unique clonotypes by the size of the smaller repertoire. Three approaches were used to assess repertoire richness: RTK rarefaction, the Chao1 estimator, and Recon v2.1 estimates of unobserved clonotypes. TCRdb's version of the immuneACCESS table is confined to in-frame rearrangements and falls short of the full clone set. An unresolved V gene accounts for under half of the shortfall where checked; the remainder is of unknown origin. For V, J and clone size, that table is used; D and trimming come from the DNA. Recorded for this sample are about 490,000 clones; 76% of them occurred a single time. Of the sample, over 10% is held by the ten largest clones.

The germline V gene yields SQVTM for CDR1 and ANQGSEA for CDR2. The CDR3 has 17 amino acids, counting the end cysteine and phenylalanine. The entry retains the CDR3 DNA only, 51 bases that are in frame from base 1. Trimming at the junction amounts to 5 bases on V and 0 bases on J, and the germline ends lie 20 bases apart. The sample originates from a study of shared clonotypes between healthy human individuals (TCRdb year 2020). For the wider study: The cohort comprised two women and three men aged 18 to 49 years. Libraries were prepared and TCR repertoires were sequenced by different laboratories using diverse techniques, in order to increase sequencing depth and limit assay-specific biases. The study deeply sequenced blood TCR repertoires of five healthy adults to estimate repertoire size and the extent of clonotype sharing between individuals. Between about 0.85 and 10 billion PBMCs per donor were obtained by leukapheresis. The paper's findings and limits, for the study overall: Based on pairwise subsampling, the degree of clonotype sharing among donors was expected to be affected by sequencing depth. Only blood was sampled, and tissue TCR repertoires likely differ from those in blood. Because the study included a small number of donors, the genetic and exposure-history diversity represented was limited.

Healthy HIV-negative adults with no recently reported acute infections or vaccinations were included as donors. Only Caucasian adults living in Nashville, Tennessee, USA were represented among the donors. For unsorted samples, 100 million or so PBMCs were counted, and genomic DNA was extracted using the QIAamp DNA Blood Mini kit. Blood was collected by leukapheresis, and PBMCs were isolated by Ficoll-Histopaque density gradient centrifugation and then cryopreserved in liquid nitrogen vapor phase. The clonotype originates from a woman aged 40-49 years in good health. Some clones in this sample may be carry-over from other donors' samples. Source material: PBMCs. The chain employs TRBV29-1 and TRBJ2-1; the D gene is possibly TRBD1 or TRBD2, with 5 bases matching each. The sequenced DNA is TGCAGCGTTAAGATCCTTCTAGGGGAGCGCTCCTACAATGAGCAGTTCTTC. This gives the protein CSVKILLGERSYNEQFF.